The present entry profiles one T cell receptor beta chain with its context. The CDR3 extends over 12 amino acids. CDR1 and CDR2 (germline): SGHTA, FQGNSA. Trimming removed 5 bases from V and 13 bases from J, with 15 bases in between. This entry comes from a study of T-cell reconstitution after alpha-beta-depleted transplantation in children. Preparation of the TCRbeta library involved a method that used unique molecular identifiers. TCRdb re-called the PCR reads through MiXCR, storing one row per CDR3 protein. The table has about 400,000 distinct CDR3 sequences, 20% seen once. The receptor was isolated from a human donor who donated a stem cell graft to a child with acute myeloid leukemia. This sequence joins TRBV7-2 and TRBJ2-1; the D is unclear. The sequenced sample was PBMCs from the stem cell graft donor, obtained from the stem cell graft. CDR3 nucleotides: TGTGCCAGCAGCGATTCTAGTTTTCTCCAGTTCTTC. Its protein product is CASSDSSFLQFF.